One and the same sample provided the 21 T cell receptor beta chains below, sequenced in a study of cytomegalovirus exposure and HLA in healthy donors. Vbeta (60) and Jbeta (13) primers were used in the PCR. Libraries were prepared by immunoSEQ multiplex PCR; TCRdb keeps only in-frame clonotypes and omits some of them. This table has around 130,000 clones, about 66% appearing once. The sequencing input was PBMCs. The receptors were sampled from a man aged 25-40 years in good health and CMV-seropositive.

CDR3 protein: CASSMQDRGRVEAFF. In DNA form, the CDR3 reads TGTGCCAGTAGTATGCAGGACAGGGGGCGGGTTGAAGCTTTCTTT. The rearrangement uses TRBV19 and TRBJ1-1, with 11 bases aligning to TRBD1. The CDR3 is 15 amino acids. Trimming took 3 bases from V and 7 from J; bases not matched to a gene: 7. The V gene's germline CDR1 is LNHDA and CDR2 SQIVND (reference sequence).

This chain connects TRBV9 to TRBJ1-2; D gene ambiguous. The length of the CDR3 is 15 residues. The V gene lost 0 bases and the J gene lost 5 bases, with 14 bases spanning the gap. The germline V gene has CDR1 SGDLS and CDR2 YYNGEE. As DNA, the CDR3 is TGTGCCAGCAGCGTAGGTCCAGGAGGGAGATATGGCTACACCTTC. It codes for CASSVGPGGRYGYTF.

The chain carries TRBV28 and TRBJ1-5; 9 bases agree with TRBD1. The CDR3 totals 15 residues. In germline, CDR1 is MDHEN, CDR2 SYDVKM. V shed 5 bases and J 5 bases; nucleotides not matched to a gene: 7. Here the CDR3 DNA reads TGTGCCAGCAGTCCGGGACAGGGCGAGGATCAGCCCCAGCATTTT. This codes for CASSPGQGEDQPQHF.

This sequence joins TRBV9 and TRBJ2-1; D perhaps matches TRBD1 (5 bases). Trimming pared 2 bases from V and 4 bases from J, leaving 16 bases between. This CDR3 spans 16 amino acids. Germline loops: CDR1 SGDLS, CDR2 YYNGEE. The CDR3 sequence is CASSVRIGRVYNEQFF. Here the CDR3 DNA reads TGTGCCAGCAGCGTCCGGATAGGCAGGGTTTACAATGAGCAGTTCTTC.

The chain joins TRBV10-2 to TRBJ1-5; perhaps TRBD1 as D (5 bases). Trimming removed 0 bases at V and 4 bases at J, with 10 bases between. Germline CDR1 and CDR2: WSHSY and SAAADI. The CDR3 is 15 amino acids. As DNA, the CDR3 is TGCGCCAGCAGTGAGTCAAGTCGGGGGAATCAGCCCCAGCATTTT. Translated: CASSESSRGNQPQHF.

The rearrangement joins TRBV4-2 to TRBJ1-4, with D possibly TRBD1 on 5 matching bases. V lost 0 bases and J 8 bases, leaving 16 bases between the germline ends. The CDR3 spans 16 residues. Germline V CDR1 and CDR2: LGHNA, YNFKEQ. The DNA of the CDR3 is TGTGCCAGCAGCCAAGATGGGGCACTGGGTCGGGAAAAACTGTTTTTT. Protein product: CASSQDGALGREKLFF.

This clone has only one observation. This chain uses TRBV7-8 with TRBJ2-7, with 9 bases lining up with TRBD2. Germline V gene data show CDR1 as SGHVS and CDR2 as FQNEAQ. The CDR3 loop spans 17 amino acids. V was clipped by 0 bases and J by 5 bases; unmatched bases: 11. This CDR3 is CASSLASGRGILHEQYF. The CDR3 nucleotides read TGTGCCAGCAGCTTAGCTAGCGGGAGAGGGATACTCCACGAGCAGTACTTC.

The chain employs TRBV2 and TRBJ1-5; 8 bases map to TRBD1. This CDR3 region has 15 residues. CDR1 and CDR2 (germline): SNHLY, FYNNEI. The V gene end was trimmed by 5 bases and the J gene end by 2 bases; junction bases not matched to a gene: 5. This chain's CDR3 is CASSPDRGGNQPQHF. In DNA form, the CDR3 reads TGTGCCAGCAGTCCTGACAGGGGCGGCAATCAGCCCCAGCATTTT.

The chain uses TRBV7-9 and TRBJ2-2; the match to TRBD1 covers 8 bases. The CDR3 loop spans 17 amino acids. Germline V lookup: CDR1 SEHNR, CDR2 FQNEAQ (reference sequence). The V gene end was trimmed by 4 bases and the J gene end by 0 bases; junction bases not matched to a gene: 7. This CDR3 reads CASSSNGQGPNTGELFF. The CDR3 nucleotides are TGTGCCAGCAGCTCCAACGGACAGGGCCCGAACACCGGGGAGCTGTTTTTT.

In this sample, this clone turned up a few times. The CDR3 region is CASSLIGREIPYEQYF. DNA of the CDR3: TGTGCCAGCAGCTTGATCGGTCGGGAGATTCCCTACGAGCAGTACTTC. The rearrangement uses TRBV5-4 and TRBJ2-7; D possibly corresponds to TRBD2 (6 bases). V dropped 1 base and J dropped 2 bases, with 16 bases sitting between them. Germline V CDR1 and CDR2: SGHNT, YYREEE (reference sequence). The CDR3 length is 16 residues.

In its sample, this clone was seen a few times. The chain links TRBV4-3 to TRBJ1-5; D gene ambiguous. CDR1 is LGHNA and CDR2 is YSLEER in the germline V gene. The CDR3 runs 13 residues. The V and J ends lost 8 bases and 3 bases respectively, with 11 bases between them. The CDR3 nucleotides read TGCGCCAGCTCCCCGACACTCAATCAGCCCCAGCATTTT. As protein: CASSPTLNQPQHF.

This clone was seen once. This rearrangement joins TRBV30 to TRBJ2-3, with 9 bases lining up with TRBD1. This CDR3 has 15 amino acids. Germline CDR1 is GTSNPN and CDR2 is SVGIG (reference sequence). The V and J ends lost 2 bases and 0 bases, in that order; junction bases with no gene match: 3. This chain's CDR3 is CAWSLGQGSTDTQYF. Written as DNA, the CDR3 is TGTGCCTGGAGTCTGGGACAGGGTAGCACAGATACGCAGTATTTT.

V and J are TRBV7-6 and TRBJ2-7, with a tentative D call TRBD1 (5 bases). V lost 1 base and J 5 bases, leaving 12 bases between the germline ends. The CDR3 has 14 amino acids. The germline CDR1 and CDR2 sequences are SGHVS and FNYEAQ. Written as DNA, the CDR3 is TGTGCCAGCAGCTTAGTCGGCAGGGAAGACGAGCAGTACTTC. Protein sequence: CASSLVGREDEQYF.

This clone showed up just once. The gene calls are TRBV5-1 and TRBJ2-7, with 7 bases that match TRBD2. The germline gives CDR1 SGHRS, CDR2 YFSETQ. The CDR3 contains 12 residues. With V trimmed by 1 base and J by 6 bases, 1 base remained unmatched. The CDR3 loop reads CASSLSGGEQYF. The CDR3 DNA sequence: TGCGCCAGCAGCTTGTCGGGGGGCGAGCAGTACTTC.

J is TRBJ2-5 and V is TRBV27, with D possibly being TRBD1 (5 bases). The CDR3 covers 13 residues. V lost 4 bases, J lost 6 bases, and 12 bases lay in between. Germline CDR1 is MNHEY and CDR2 is SMNVEV (reference sequence). The CDR3 nucleotides read TGTGCCAGCAGTTACGGCAGGGAACAGACCCAGTACTTC. Its protein product is CASSYGREQTQYF.

The chain joins TRBV19 to TRBJ2-1; 10 bases are shared with TRBD2. Germline-derived CDR1 and CDR2 are LNHDA and SQIVND (reference sequence). This CDR3 is built from 14 residues. With 3 bases clipped from V and 6 bases from J, the junction kept 2 bases outside the gene matches. CDR3 sequence: CASSIRTSGNEQFF. CDR3 DNA sequence: TGTGCCAGTAGTATCCGGACTAGCGGCAATGAGCAGTTCTTC. Filled out from reference TRBV19 and TRBJ2-1, the complete variable domain reads DGGITQSPKYLFRKEGQNVTLSCEQNLNHDAMYWYRQDPGQGLRLIYYSQIVNDFQKGDIAEGYSVSREKKESFPLTVTSAQKNPTAFYLCASSIRTSGNEQFFGPGTRLTVL.

This clone was detected only a few times. The chain recombines TRBV10-3 with TRBJ1-1, with D perhaps TRBD1 (5 bases). Germline V lookup: CDR1 ENHRY, CDR2 SYGVKD. Trimming took 6 bases from V and 1 from J, leaving 9 bases between them. The CDR3 spans 13 residues. The DNA of the CDR3 is TGTGCCATCAGAAAACAGGAGAACACTGAAGCTTTCTTT. The encoded protein is CAIRKQENTEAFF.

This clone was found a few times. The V call is TRBV11-1, the J call TRBJ2-1, with TRBD2 matching 7 bases. CDR3 length: 13 amino acids. Germline V gives CDR1 SGHAT, CDR2 FQDESV (reference sequence). The V gene end was trimmed by 4 bases and the J gene end by 10 bases; junction bases not matched to a gene: 7. The CDR3 coding sequence is TGTGCCAGCAGCTACCCTCGGCGGGAGGAGCAGTTCTTC. Encoded protein: CASSYPRREEQFF. Filled out from reference TRBV11-1 and TRBJ2-1, the complete variable domain reads EAEVAQSPRYKITEKSQAVAFWCDPISGHATLYWYRQILGQGPELLVQFQDESVVDDSQLPKDRFSAERLKGVDSTLKIQPAELGDSAMYLCASSYPRREEQFFGPGTRLTVL.

The chain combines TRBV4-3 with TRBJ2-7; 13 bases map to TRBD2. J lost 6 bases, V lost 4 bases, and 15 bases had no gene match. CDR1 is LGHNA and CDR2 is YSLEER in the germline V gene. The CDR3 runs to 18 residues. The CDR3 DNA reads TGCGCCAGCAGCCGGGGACTAGCGGGATCCCTCTCTCTACTCGAGCAGTACTTC. As protein: CASSRGLAGSLSLLEQYF.

This clone is a singleton in its sample. V gene TRBV21-1 combines with J gene TRBJ1-3. TRBV21-1 corresponds to a pseudogene. The CDR3 totals 16 residues. DNA of the CDR3: TGTGCCAGCAGCAGAGCGCTGGGAGGTACCGGAAACACCATATATTTT. As protein: CASSRALGGTGNTIYF.

The chain couples TRBV5-1 to TRBJ2-1; perhaps TRBD1 as D (7 bases). The V and J ends lost 4 bases and 7 bases respectively, with 12 bases between them. Germline lookup yields CDR1 SGHRS and CDR2 YFSETQ. CDR3 length: 13 amino acids. The CDR3 loop reads CASSAGTDNEQFF. DNA of the CDR3: TGCGCCAGCAGCGCGGGGACAGATAATGAGCAGTTCTTC.